The sample holds a few counts of the clone carrying this T cell receptor beta chain. Its antigen is currently unknown. With 60 Vbeta and 13 Jbeta primers, the PCR was carried out. Only in-frame clones appear in the TCRdb table, and some are missing; sequencing was by immunoSEQ multiplex PCR. The table shows about 160,000 clones, with around 80% occurring only once. This sample is drawn from a study of cytomegalovirus exposure and HLA in healthy donors. Study at large: The 120 million or so unique TCR beta sequences, from roughly 170 million T cells, were found by an earlier analysis. Study-wide results and limits: Certain indistinguishable V segments, among them TRBV6-2 and TRBV6-3, were excluded.

Germline V gene sequence: CDR1 SGDLS, CDR2 YYNGEE. The CDR3 spans 14 residues. Trimming shortened V by 4 bases and J by 1 base, and 10 bases separated the two germline ends. This clonotype was sampled from a female donor in good health and CMV-seronegative. The specimen was PBMCs. The chain couples TRBV9 to TRBJ2-3; possible D gene TRBD1, 6 bases. CDR3 protein: CASSNRQGTDTQYF. DNA of the CDR3: TGTGCCAGCAGCAACCGACAGGGCACAGATACGCAGTATTTT.